These 2 T cell receptor beta chains share one sample of origin, sequenced in a study of blood T cell repertoires in COVID-19. The assay was immunoSEQ multiplex PCR, and TCRdb's table has in-frame clones only and misses some. The table lists around 93,000 clones, over 80% of them singletons. Sequenced: peripheral blood. The origin of the receptors is a man older than 75 with acute or convalescent COVID-19.

The chain joins TRBV28 to TRBJ2-7; 10 bases line up with TRBD1. CDR1 is MDHEN and CDR2 is SYDVKM in the germline V gene. The trim removed 7 bases at V and 1 base at J, leaving 7 bases unmatched. The CDR3 covers 15 residues. The CDR3 region is CASTTGTGVSYEQYF. Written as DNA, the CDR3 is TGTGCCAGCACTACGGGGACAGGGGTTTCCTACGAGCAGTACTTC.

This clone was detected many times. The chain couples TRBV3-1 (or the pseudogene TRBV3-2) to TRBJ2-2; the D gene is possibly TRBD2 (5 bases). Per germline, CDR1 LGHDT and CDR2 YNNKEL (reference sequence). The V gene lost 4 bases and the J gene lost 7 bases, with 10 bases spanning the gap. The CDR3 has 13 amino acids. The CDR3 spells CASSLAGDGELFF. CDR3 nucleotides: TGTGCCAGCAGCCTGGCCGGGGACGGGGAGCTGTTTTTT.